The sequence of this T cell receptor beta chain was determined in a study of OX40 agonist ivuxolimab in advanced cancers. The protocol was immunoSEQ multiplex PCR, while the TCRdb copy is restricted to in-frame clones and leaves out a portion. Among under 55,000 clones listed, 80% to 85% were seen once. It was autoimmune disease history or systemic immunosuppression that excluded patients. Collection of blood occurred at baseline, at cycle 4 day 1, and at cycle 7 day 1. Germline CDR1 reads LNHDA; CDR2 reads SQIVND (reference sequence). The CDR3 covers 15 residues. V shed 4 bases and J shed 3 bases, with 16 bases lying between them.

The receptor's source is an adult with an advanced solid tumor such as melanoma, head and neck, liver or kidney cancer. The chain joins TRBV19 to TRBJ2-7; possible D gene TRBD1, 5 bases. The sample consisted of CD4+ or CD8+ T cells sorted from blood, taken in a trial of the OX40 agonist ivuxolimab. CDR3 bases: TGTGCCAGTAGTAGCCGGCAGGGTCAGGGCTACGAGCAGTACTTC. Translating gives CASSSRQGQGYEQYF.